The present T cell receptor beta chain was sequenced within a study of cytomegalovirus exposure and HLA in healthy donors. Study-level findings and limits: Cytomegalovirus association was listed for 150 to 200 TCR beta chains.

The PCR was carried out with 60 Vbeta primers and 13 Jbeta primers. Using immunoSEQ multiplex PCR, the repertoire was profiled, and TCRdb retains in-frame clones only, with some absent. The sample holds about 110,000 clones, roughly 82% seen once. The CDR3 runs 10 residues. Trimming took 5 bases from V and 2 from J, leaving 3 bases between them. The V gene's germline CDR1 is DFQATT and CDR2 SNEGSKA (reference sequence). Remarks on this clone: Its target is unknown.

This TCR was recovered from a male donor in good health and CMV-seronegative. Material for sequencing was PBMCs. The chain uses TRBV20-1 and TRBJ1-1, with D hard to call. The CDR3 DNA reads TGCAGTGCTTCTAACACTGAAGCTTTCTTT. Amino acids: CSASNTEAFF.